This T cell receptor (beta chain) was identified in a study of human T cells and chemical hapten exposure. Study-level information: The study sensitized with 2% DPC on a roughly 2 cm by roughly 2 cm patch of upper inner arm skin. During the approximately 25-week study period, patients had diphenylcyclopropenone applied to the scalp every week.

In this sample, this clonotype turned up a few times. V trimming: 8 bases; J trimming: 0 bases; junction bases outside the gene matches: 16. This CDR3 has 18 amino acids. Time point here: patch test 3, about 24 weeks after DPC sensitization. Treatment indicated: therapeutic diphenylcyclopropenone sensitization with weekly scalp DPC. Non-pregnant alopecia patients aged 18 to 70, suitable for DPC therapy. TCRdb re-called the RACE reads through MiXCR, storing one row per CDR3 protein. The sample includes 120,000 or so distinct CDR3 sequences, 11% of them seen just once. The sequence derives from a woman between 45 and 65 years old with alopecia areata. Some clones in this sample may be carry-over from other donors' samples. The sample was whole blood, taken in connection with sensitization to the hapten diphenylcyclopropenone (DPC). V is TRBV12-3 or TRBV12-4 and J is TRBJ2-3, with 8 positions matching TRBD2. In DNA form, the CDR3 reads TGTGCCAGCCGGCCTAGGCGGGGGGCCCTTTCTAGCACAGATACGCAGTATTTT. This encodes CASRPRRGALSSTDTQYF.